This is a list of T cell receptor beta chains from one sample in a study of human T cells and chemical hapten exposure. MiXCR, applied by TCRdb to the RACE reads, yields one record per CDR3 protein. The sample consists of 350,000 to 400,000 distinct CDR3 sequences, around 6% of them appearing once. The starting material was whole blood, obtained in connection with sensitization to the hapten diphenylcyclopropenone (DPC). The receptors were sampled from a woman younger than 30 with alopecia areata. Some clones in this sample may be carry-over from other donors' samples. Each CDR3 is given with its conserved first and last residue. A D gene is named only where the DNA matches it firmly. Clone size appears in some rows only: once, few, many, or a class for an expanded clone.

j_call,d_call,clone_size,v_call,cdr3_nt,cdr3_aa
TRBJ2-1,NA,NA,TRBV25-1,TGTGCCAGCAGTCGATTCAGCTCCTACAATGAGCAGTTCTTC,CASSRFSSYNEQFF
TRBJ2-1,NA,few,TRBV5-5,TGTGCCAGCAGCTCCCGCTTGGGCTCCTACAATGAGCAGTTCTTC,CASSSRLGSYNEQFF
TRBJ2-1,TRBD2,many,TRBV6-2/TRBV6-3,TGTGCCAGCATTGATACCGGGACTAGCTCCTACAATGAGCAGTTCTTC,CASIDTGTSSYNEQFF
TRBJ1-1,NA,NA,TRBV12-3/TRBV12-4,TGTGCCAGCAGTTTGGCTATGGGGTTGAAAGCTTTCTTT,CASSLAMGLKAFF
TRBJ1-2,NA,few,TRBV29-1,TGCAGCGTTGCGGACACAAACTATGGCTACACCTTC,CSVADTNYGYTF
TRBJ1-6,TRBD1,many,TRBV5-1,TGCGCCAGCAGCTCTCGAACAGGGGGCACTTCACCCCTCCACTTT,CASSSRTGGTSPLHF
TRBJ1-1,TRBD1,few,TRBV20-1,TGCAGTGCTCCTTCCACGGACAGGGGTACTGAAGCTTTCTTT,CSAPSTDRGTEAFF
TRBJ2-7,TRBD1,few,TRBV10-3,TGTGCCATCAGTGGAGGGGACAGGGGGCTCATCTACGAGCAGTACTTC,CAISGGDRGLIYEQYF
TRBJ1-6,TRBD1,many,TRBV20-1,TGCAGTGCCGCTGACAGGGCCGCTTATAATTCACCCCTCCACTTT,CSAADRAAYNSPLHF
TRBJ1-5,NA,many,TRBV4-3,TGCGCCAGCAGCCAAGGATTGACGATGAGTAATCAGCCCCAGCATTTT,CASSQGLTMSNQPQHF
TRBJ2-7,NA,NA,TRBV7-9,TGTGCCAGCAGCCGCGACACGGAGCAGTACTTC,CASSRDTEQYF
TRBJ2-7,NA,NA,TRBV29-1,TGCAGCGTGCTCAGGGGTAACTACGAGCAGTACTTC,CSVLRGNYEQYF
TRBJ1-4,TRBD1,NA,TRBV6-5,TGTGCCAGCAGGACAGGGGTTGACCAGGGGGAAAAACTGTTTTTT,CASRTGVDQGEKLFF
TRBJ2-1,NA,many,TRBV11-3,TGTGCCAGCAGCTTAGATCTTAGGTACGAGCAGTTCTTC,CASSLDLRYEQFF
TRBJ2-3,TRBD2,few,TRBV7-2,TGTGCCAGCAGCTTATCGGCTAGCGGGGCAGATACGCAGTATTTT,CASSLSASGADTQYF
TRBJ2-7,TRBD2,many,TRBV7-9,TGTGCCAGCAGCGCCCAGGGCGGGGGGATATACGAGCAGTACTTC,CASSAQGGGIYEQYF
TRBJ1-2,NA,many,TRBV6-5,TGTGCCACCTCGTACATTACCGACTATGGCTACACCTTC,CATSYITDYGYTF
TRBJ2-7,NA,few,TRBV13,TGTGCCAGCAGCTTAGGGGACAGTGGCCCCAGGCAGTACTTC,CASSLGDSGPRQYF
TRBJ1-6,NA,many,TRBV7-2,TGTGCCAGCAGCTTGACAGTGACCAGGAGAAGCTCCTATAATTCACCCCTCCACTTT,CASSLTVTRRSSYNSPLHF
TRBJ1-2,TRBD1,many,TRBV7-9,TGTGCCAGCAGCTTAGCGGTGACAGGGAGTTATGGCTACACCTTC,CASSLAVTGSYGYTF
TRBJ1-6,NA,many,TRBV6-1,TGTGCCAGCAAAAAGGGGAGGGGCCCAGGCCGTTCACCCCTCCACTTT,CASKKGRGPGRSPLHF
TRBJ1-2,TRBD1,many,TRBV20-1,TGCAGTGCTCGACAGGGTAGGAGGATCTATGGCTACACCTTC,CSARQGRRIYGYTF
TRBJ2-3,TRBD2,NA,TRBV5-1,TGCGCCAGCAGCTGGATAGCGGGGGGCCCTGGCACAGATACGCAGTATTTT,CASSWIAGGPGTDTQYF
TRBJ2-5,TRBD2,few,TRBV5-1,TGCGCCAGCAGGGCCGGGACTAGCGGTGTTTTGGGCCAAGAGACCCAGTACTTC,CASRAGTSGVLGQETQYF
TRBJ1-4,TRBD1,many,TRBV5-1,TGCGCCAGCAGGCGGACAGGGACAGCAACTAATGAAAAACTGTTTTTT,CASRRTGTATNEKLFF
TRBJ1-2,NA,NA,TRBV12-3/TRBV12-4,TGTGCCAGCACCGGGGGTGCAGGGGCGCTTAACTATGGCTACACCTTC,CASTGGAGALNYGYTF
TRBJ2-1,TRBD2,NA,TRBV5-8,TGTGCCAGCAGCTCGGAGCGGGGGGCGACGGATGAGCAGTTCTTC,CASSSERGATDEQFF
TRBJ2-2,NA,NA,TRBV5-6,TGTGCCAGCAGCGGGAGCGTAACGGGGATGCCCGGGGAGCTGTTTTTT,CASSGSVTGMPGELFF
TRBJ1-1,TRBD1,many,TRBV6-2/TRBV6-3,TGTGCCAGCAGCCCCGTCCCGGGACAGGGCCGTCGGACTGAAGCTTTCTTT,CASSPVPGQGRRTEAFF
TRBJ2-7,TRBD1,few,TRBV5-6,TGTGCCAGCAACAAAGAGGAGCCGGGACAGGGTCCCTACGAGCAGTACTTC,CASNKEEPGQGPYEQYF
TRBJ2-2,TRBD2,NA,TRBV7-8,TGTGCCAGCAGTGCTTGGACTAGCGGGGGAGTGGTCACCGGGGAGCTGTTTTTT,CASSAWTSGGVVTGELFF
TRBJ1-6,TRBD1,once,TRBV5-4,TGTGCCAGCACGACGGGACAGGGAGGCTCACCCCTCCACTTT,CASTTGQGGSPLHF
TRBJ2-2,NA,NA,TRBV6-2/TRBV6-3,TGTGCCAGCAGTTACGTTCCGGGCCATCGGACCGGGGAGCTGTTTTTT,CASSYVPGHRTGELFF
TRBJ1-1,TRBD1,many,TRBV12-3/TRBV12-4,TGTGCCAGCAGCCCGGGACAGGGGGCATGGACTGAAGCTTTCTTT,CASSPGQGAWTEAFF
TRBJ1-1,NA,NA,TRBV7-2,TGTGCCAGCAGCCGAAATGTGGGGGACACTGAAGCTTTCTTT,CASSRNVGDTEAFF
TRBJ2-1,TRBD2,few,TRBV15,TGTGCCACCAGCCCCCGCGGGCTAGCGGGGGGGATCTCCTACAATGAGCAGTTCTTC,CATSPRGLAGGISYNEQFF
TRBJ1-3,NA,few,TRBV4-2,TGTGCCAGCAGCCAAGATGGCGGCAGGGGTCGATACCGCTCTGGAAACACCATATATTTT,CASSQDGGRGRYRSGNTIYF
TRBJ2-7,TRBD1,NA,TRBV29-1,TGCAGCGTTGAACCGGGACAGGGGCGTGGGGAGCAGTACTTC,CSVEPGQGRGEQYF
TRBJ1-1,NA,many,TRBV4-1,TGCGCCAGCAGCCAAGCTTATCTAGGGCAACGGGGTGAAGCTTTCTTT,CASSQAYLGQRGEAFF
TRBJ1-2,NA,few,TRBV6-6,TGTGCCAGCAGGTTTTTGGCGGCTAACTATGGCTACACCTTC,CASRFLAANYGYTF
TRBJ1-6,NA,few,TRBV28,TGTGCCAGCAGTTTAACCGGGGGAGGGGACTATAATTCACCCCTCCACTTT,CASSLTGGGDYNSPLHF
TRBJ2-7,NA,many,TRBV12-3/TRBV12-4,TGTGCCAGCAGTTTAGGGGACCACTACGAGCAGTACTTC,CASSLGDHYEQYF
TRBJ2-3,TRBD1,NA,TRBV4-3,TGCGCCAGCAGCCAAGGTTTACAGGGGATCACAGATACGCAGTATTTT,CASSQGLQGITDTQYF
TRBJ1-1,NA,few,TRBV27,TGTGCCAGCAGTCCCACGGGGGGGGCTGAAGCTTTCTTT,CASSPTGGAEAFF
TRBJ2-1,NA,NA,TRBV12-3/TRBV12-4,TGTGCCAGCAGTTCAACCGGGCTCTCCTACAATGAGCAGTTCTTC,CASSSTGLSYNEQFF
TRBJ1-2,NA,NA,TRBV6-2/TRBV6-3,TGTGCCAGCAGTTACTCGGATGGCCAAGGGGAAGGCTACACCTTC,CASSYSDGQGEGYTF